This T cell receptor (beta chain) was sequenced during a study of blood T cell repertoires in COVID-19. Study-level background: Italy, Spain and the United States were the sources of the convalescent and acute COVID-19 samples. T cells, B-cell-depleted T cells, or PBMCs supplied cDNA or gDNA.

In the authors' workflow: Amplified reference gene primers provided the basis for estimating nucleated cell counts. Sequenced by immunoSEQ multiplex PCR; TCRdb stores in-frame clones only, minus some. The V and J calls and clone size were taken over from that table, and D and trimming were inferred from the DNA. This repertoire shows about 330,000 clones, about 84% found once; its top ten account for under 2%. Between the trimmed V and J ends, which lost 4 bases and 5 bases, there was a span of 15 bases. The CDR3 has 15 amino acids. Germline V gives CDR1 SGHTS, CDR2 YDEGEE. This clonotype was obtained from a woman aged 45 to 65 with acute or convalescent COVID-19. The chain combines TRBV5-8 with TRBJ1-4; D possibly corresponds to TRBD1 (6 bases). Source material: peripheral blood. This CDR3 is CASSLRGMLNEKLFF. The DNA for the CDR3 is TGTGCCAGCAGCCTTAGGGGGATGCTGAATGAAAAACTGTTTTTT.